The 32 T cell receptor beta chains in this list originate from one sample, sequenced in a study of T cell changes during pregnancy in multiple sclerosis. Using immunoSEQ multiplex PCR, the repertoire was profiled, and TCRdb retains in-frame clones only, with some absent. The sample shows 75,000 to 100,000 clones, roughly 89% of them seen only once. Sequencing used peripheral blood, obtained after pregnancy. The origin of the receptors is a female donor in good health, enrolled as a control in a pregnancy study.

The chain couples TRBV7-8 to TRBJ2-2; D is uncertain. The CDR3 is 14 amino acids. Germline CDR1 SGHVS, CDR2 FQNEAQ. Trimming removed 0 bases at V and 1 base at J, with 3 bases between. The CDR3 region is CASSLALNTGELFF. CDR3 nucleotides: TGTGCCAGCAGCTTAGCCCTGAACACCGGGGAGCTGTTTTTT.

The J gene is TRBJ2-5, the V gene TRBV6-6, with 9 bases fitting TRBD1. The CDR3 is made up of 14 amino acids. The V and J ends lost 5 bases and 4 bases, in that order; junction bases with no gene match: 5. Germline V gene sequence: CDR1 MNHNY, CDR2 SVGAGI (reference sequence). In DNA, the CDR3 is TGTGCCAGCAGTCCGAGGACAGGGGCAGAGACCCAGTACTTC. Translation: CASSPRTGAETQYF.

The chain is built from TRBV7-9 and TRBJ1-2, with a possible D match to TRBD1 (6 bases). Germline CDR1 SEHNR, CDR2 FQNEAQ (reference sequence). The CDR3 covers 12 residues. Trimming pared 1 base from V and 8 bases from J, leaving 8 bases between. CDR3: CASSLEGDGYTF. The CDR3 coding sequence is TGTGCCAGCAGCTTAGAGGGGGACGGCTACACCTTC.

The V gene is TRBV7-2, the J gene TRBJ1-6, with D unclear. Germline V gene data show CDR1 as SGHTA and CDR2 as FQGNSA. The CDR3 covers 14 residues. The CDR3 spells CAVEESSYNSPLHF. The DNA of the CDR3 is TGTGCTGTTGAGGAGAGCTCCTATAATTCACCCCTCCACTTT.

This chain connects TRBV5-1 to TRBJ1-1; TRBD1 agrees at 9 bases. This CDR3 comprises 15 residues. V lost 4 bases to trimming and J lost 0 bases; unmatched junction nucleotides: 4. Per the germline V gene, CDR1 is SGHRS and CDR2 is YFSETQ. The CDR3 DNA sequence: TGCGCCAGCAGCGTCGGGACAGGGCTGAACACTGAAGCTTTCTTT. Encoded protein: CASSVGTGLNTEAFF.

This clone is a singleton in its sample. V gene TRBV9 combines with J gene TRBJ2-7; D is uncertain. V was shortened by 3 bases and J by 0 bases, with 10 bases between the two germline ends. This CDR3 region has 14 residues. Germline assignment: CDR1 SGDLS and CDR2 YYNGEE. The CDR3: CASSALVSSYEQYF. The CDR3 nucleotides are TGTGCCAGCAGCGCGCTAGTAAGCTCCTACGAGCAGTACTTC. The whole variable domain, remainder taken from reference TRBV9 and TRBJ2-7, is DSGVTQTPKHLITATGQRVTLRCSPRSGDLSVYWYQQSLDQGLQFLIQYYNGEERAKGNILERFSAQQFPDLHSELNLSSLELGDSALYFCASSALVSSYEQYFGPGTRLTVT.

The V and J genes are TRBV6-1 and TRBJ2-3, with D perhaps TRBD1 (6 bases). The CDR3 loop spans 13 amino acids. Deletions cut 7 bases from V and 11 bases from J, with 19 bases between. Germline CDR1 reads MNHNS; CDR2 reads SASEGT. In DNA, the CDR3 is TGTGCCAGCACTAACCAAAGGGACACCAAGCAGTATTTT. This translates into CASTNQRDTKQYF.

This chain's CDR3 is CASSIVSGVFTDTQYF. CDR3 sequence (DNA): TGTGCCAGTAGTATAGTTTCCGGGGTATTTACAGATACGCAGTATTTT. The rearrangement links TRBV19 to TRBJ2-3; the D gene is possibly TRBD2 (5 bases). V was trimmed by 1 base and J by 3 bases, leaving 14 bases between them. The CDR3 totals 16 residues. Germline V gene sequence: CDR1 LNHDA, CDR2 SQIVND (reference sequence). Combining the CDR3 with reference TRBV19 and TRBJ2-3 gives the whole variable domain DGGITQSPKYLFRKEGQNVTLSCEQNLNHDAMYWYRQDPGQGLRLIYYSQIVNDFQKGDIAEGYSVSREKKESFPLTVTSAQKNPTAFYLCASSIVSGVFTDTQYFGPGTRLTVL.

The chain links TRBV19 to TRBJ2-3, with 8 bases fitting TRBD2. J was trimmed by 2 bases and V by 5 bases; bases with no gene match: 9. The germline gives CDR1 LNHDA, CDR2 SQIVND (reference sequence). This CDR3 region has 16 residues. The CDR3 spells CASSHSKRGFTDTQYF. The CDR3 DNA reads as TGTGCCAGTAGTCACTCGAAGCGGGGGTTCACAGATACGCAGTATTTT. Looking up the rest from reference TRBV19 and TRBJ2-3 gives the full variable domain: DGGITQSPKYLFRKEGQNVTLSCEQNLNHDAMYWYRQDPGQGLRLIYYSQIVNDFQKGDIAEGYSVSREKKESFPLTVTSAQKNPTAFYLCASSHSKRGFTDTQYFGPGTRLTVL.

The chain is built from TRBV7-3 and TRBJ2-6; weak D call: TRBD2 (5 bases). This CDR3 comprises 17 residues. CDR1 is SGHTA and CDR2 is FQGTGA in the germline V gene. Trimming took off 5 bases at V and 0 bases at J, with 14 bases between the two ends. This CDR3 reads CASSAQAAGSGANVLTF. Written as DNA, the CDR3 is TGTGCCAGCAGCGCGCAAGCTGCGGGCTCTGGGGCCAACGTCCTGACTTTC.

This clone was counted a few times. The genes are TRBV5-1 and TRBJ1-4, with 10 bases identical to TRBD1. CDR1 SGHRS and CDR2 YFSETQ come from the germline V gene. This CDR3 contains 15 residues. V dropped 4 bases and J dropped 8; count of bases not matched to a gene: 8. Here the CDR3 reads CASSLLGQGREKLFF. In nucleotides, the CDR3 is TGCGCCAGCAGCCTGCTGGGACAGGGGAGAGAAAAACTGTTTTTT.

As to this clone: At one end the junction does not follow the germline gene, possibly because of a read error. The CDR3 bases are TGTGCCAGCAGTTTAGGCGACAAGCAGTACTTC. Translated: CASSLGDKQYF. The V and J genes are TRBV7-9 and TRBJ2-7; D gene uncertain. Germline CDR1 is SEHNR and CDR2 is FQNEAQ (reference sequence). The CDR3 is 11 residues long.

The CDR3 loop reads CASSLGGTRGTEAFF. CDR3 nucleotides: TGTGCCAGCAGCTTGGGGGGAACCAGGGGCACTGAAGCTTTCTTT. The chain has TRBV5-6 and TRBJ1-1; tentative D call: TRBD1 (6 bases). CDR3 length: 15 residues. CDR1 and CDR2 from the germline V gene are SGHDT and YYEEEE. Trimming removed 0 bases from V and 4 bases from J, with 13 bases in between.

This chain connects TRBV6-6 to TRBJ2-4, with 9 positions matching TRBD1. V shed 6 bases, J shed 9 bases, and the junction held 6 bases outside the gene matches. Germline assignment: CDR1 MNHNY and CDR2 SVGAGI (reference sequence). This CDR3 region has 13 residues. The CDR3 coding sequence is TGTGCCAGCAGCTGGGGACAGGGAAGCATTCAGTACTTC. Encoded protein: CASSWGQGSIQYF.

This clone was found a few times. The V and J genes are TRBV30 and TRBJ1-1, with a possible D match to TRBD1 (6 bases). Per germline, CDR1 GTSNPN and CDR2 SVGIG (reference sequence). V dropped 2 bases and J dropped 0 bases, with 10 bases sitting between them. The CDR3 has 14 residues. CDR3 DNA: TGTGCCTGGAGTCCCTGGACAGTGAACACTGAAGCTTTCTTT. Translated, it gives CAWSPWTVNTEAFF.

V is TRBV4-2 and J is TRBJ2-2; TRBD2 agrees at 13 bases. Trimming took 2 bases from V and 4 from J; bases not matched to a gene: 4. The CDR3 runs 17 residues. In germline, CDR1 is LGHNA, CDR2 YNFKEQ. This CDR3 is CASSQRLAGGPTGELFF. DNA of the CDR3: TGTGCCAGCAGCCAAAGACTAGCGGGGGGCCCCACCGGGGAGCTGTTTTTT.

The chain uses TRBV7-2 and TRBJ1-6; possible D gene TRBD1, 6 bases. With 5 bases removed from V and 10 bases from J, the gap between germline ends came to 15 bases. This CDR3 is 14 amino acids long. Per germline, CDR1 SGHTA and CDR2 FQGNSA. CDR3 in amino acids: CASSVTGINSPLHF. The CDR3 nucleotides read TGTGCCAGCAGCGTAACAGGGATAAACTCACCCCTCCACTTT.

This sequence joins TRBV18 and TRBJ2-7, with D perhaps TRBD1 (5 bases). CDR1 KGHSH and CDR2 LQKENI come from the germline V gene. The CDR3 loop spans 15 amino acids. The ends were cut back, 3 bases at V and 1 base at J, with 13 bases in the middle. CDR3 loop: CASSPAVGASYEQYF. CDR3 DNA: TGTGCCAGCTCACCGGCCGTAGGGGCGTCCTACGAGCAGTACTTC.

The J gene is TRBJ1-1, the V gene TRBV5-6, with D uncertain. The ends were cut back, 3 bases at V and 6 bases at J, with 6 bases in the middle. Per germline, CDR1 SGHDT and CDR2 YYEEEE. The CDR3 totals 11 residues. The CDR3 is CASSSFAEAFF. CDR3 in DNA: TGTGCCAGCAGCTCGTTCGCTGAAGCTTTCTTT. The whole variable domain, remainder taken from reference TRBV5-6 and TRBJ1-1, is DAGVTQSPTHLIKTRGQQVTLRCSPKSGHDTVSWYQQALGQGPQFIFQYYEEEERQRGNFPDRFSGHQFPNYSSELNVNALLLGDSALYLCASSSFAEAFFGQGTRLTVV.

The V call is TRBV27, the J call TRBJ1-5, with D hard to call. From germline, CDR1 is MNHEY and CDR2 SMNVEV (reference sequence). The ends were cut back, 8 bases at V and 0 bases at J, with 14 bases in the middle. The CDR3 length is 15 residues. The CDR3 sequence is CASGLSPYSNQPQHF. DNA for the CDR3: TGTGCCAGCGGACTCTCACCTTATAGCAATCAGCCCCAGCATTTT.

The genes are TRBV7-2 and TRBJ1-1, with 9 bases identical to TRBD1. Germline values: CDR1 SGHTA, CDR2 FQGNSA. With V trimmed by 5 bases and J by 1 base, 5 bases remained unmatched. The CDR3 contains 15 residues. CDR3: CASSVDRGANTEAFF. As DNA, the CDR3 is TGTGCCAGCAGCGTCGACAGGGGGGCGAACACTGAAGCTTTCTTT.

The chain uses TRBV15 and TRBJ2-3, with 12 bases identical to TRBD2. The CDR3 is 17 amino acids. Trimming removed 0 bases from V and 5 bases from J; junction bases left unmatched: 6. Germline V gene lookup returns CDR1 LNHNV and CDR2 YYDKDF (reference sequence). The CDR3 coding sequence is TGTGCCACCAGCAGAGAGCTAGCGGGGGGGCCGAGAGATACGCAGTATTTT. Its translation: CATSRELAGGPRDTQYF.

V is TRBV6-5 and J is TRBJ1-4; D remains unclear. The V end was cut by 6 bases, the J end by 8 bases, with 16 bases between. The CDR3 is made up of 14 amino acids. Germline V CDR1 and CDR2: MNHEY, SVGAGI. The CDR3 reads CASSFQAEGEKLFF. The DNA for the CDR3 is TGTGCCAGCAGCTTCCAGGCGGAGGGCGAAAAACTGTTTTTT.

The chain combines TRBV7-9 with TRBJ1-1; no firm D call. The CDR3 loop spans 15 amino acids. The V gene's germline CDR1 is SEHNR and CDR2 FQNEAQ (reference sequence). Trimming removed 1 base from V and 4 bases from J, with 13 bases in between. The DNA for the CDR3 is TGTGCCAGCAGCTTAGTAACCGCCGCGGGCACTGAAGCTTTCTTT. Translated: CASSLVTAAGTEAFF.

The CDR3 DNA reads TGTGCCAGCAGCACCAAAGGGGGTGACAGGGGGCGCGGAAACACCATATATTTT. Translated, it gives CASSTKGGDRGRGNTIYF. The rearrangement uses TRBV21-1 and TRBJ1-3; the table assigns TRBD1, which was not confirmed against the DNA. TRBV21-1 is given as a pseudogene. The CDR3 runs to 18 residues.

V is TRBV9 and J is TRBJ1-1; D gene uncertain. The CDR3 totals 16 residues. Germline V gene data show CDR1 as SGDLS and CDR2 as YYNGEE. V dropped 0 bases and J dropped 3 bases, with 15 bases sitting between them. The CDR3 nucleotides are TGTGCCAGCAGCGTAGGCCCGCAGGATGAGTACACTGAAGCTTTCTTT. Protein product: CASSVGPQDEYTEAFF.

As for this clone: Other nucleotide sequences from this sample produce the same CDR3. The chain joins TRBV7-2 to TRBJ2-3, with D perhaps TRBD2 (5 bases). The CDR3 has 14 amino acids. The V and J ends lost 1 base and 1 base respectively, with 6 bases between them. From germline, CDR1 is SGHTA and CDR2 FQGNSA. CDR3 amino acids: CASSLVRGTDTQYF. Here the CDR3 DNA reads TGTGCCAGCAGCTTAGTGAGGGGCACAGATACGCAGTATTTT.

The chain links TRBV4-3 to TRBJ1-1; 7 bases agree with TRBD1. CDR1 and CDR2 (germline): LGHNA, YSLEER. The V gene end was trimmed by 3 bases and the J gene end by 3 bases; junction bases not matched to a gene: 4. The CDR3 contains 14 residues. The DNA of the CDR3 is TGCGCCAGCAGCCACTCAACAGGGGACACTGAAGCTTTCTTT. It translates to CASSHSTGDTEAFF.

This chain connects TRBV7-9 to TRBJ2-4; 9 bases agree with TRBD1. With 2 bases clipped from V and 8 bases from J, the junction kept 7 bases outside the gene matches. The CDR3 sequence is 15 residues long. CDR1 is SEHNR, CDR2 FQNEAQ, per germline (reference sequence). The DNA of the CDR3 is TGTGCCAGCAGCTTAACGACAGGGGGGTCGGACATTCAGTACTTC. It translates to CASSLTTGGSDIQYF.

CDR3 protein: CASSRKGVGGYTF. For the CDR3, the DNA is TGTGCCAGCAGCCGCAAGGGGGTCGGGGGCTACACCTTC. V usage is TRBV27 and J usage is TRBJ1-2; D is perhaps TRBD1 (6 bases). Germline V CDR1 and CDR2: MNHEY, SMNVEV (reference sequence). Trimming stripped 6 bases from V and 8 bases from J, with 16 bases between. This CDR3 contains 13 residues.

Within the sample, this clone is medium-sized. This sequence joins TRBV6-5 and TRBJ2-7, with D perhaps matching TRBD1 (6 bases). CDR1 is MNHEY and CDR2 is SVGAGI in the germline V gene. Trimming took 4 bases from V and 6 from J, leaving 7 bases between them. The CDR3 consists of 11 residues. CDR3 coding DNA: TGTGCCAGCAGTTTCAGGGGCGAGCAGTACTTC. Its translation is CASSFRGEQYF.

This chain connects TRBV18 to TRBJ2-5; a weak D match, TRBD1 (5 bases). The V and J ends lost 2 bases and 5 bases respectively, with 12 bases between them. CDR3 length equals 14 residues. The germline V gene has CDR1 KGHSH and CDR2 LQKENI. The chain's CDR3 is CASSPRGSGETQYF. CDR3 in DNA: TGTGCCAGCTCACCAAGGGGATCCGGGGAGACCCAGTACTTC.